What follows are 20 T cell receptor beta chains derived from one specimen sequenced in a study of Tregs in tolerant kidney transplant recipients. Profiled with immunoSEQ multiplex PCR; TCRdb holds only in-frame clones, not every one. The data contain tens of thousands of clones, approximately 83% of them singletons. The sequenced sample was Tregs from blood, obtained before the transplant. These receptors were collected from a human donor who received a combined kidney and bone marrow transplant.

The CDR3 spells CASTPLGADSYNEQFF. CDR3 DNA: TGTGCCAGTACCCCCCTTGGGGCAGACTCCTACAATGAGCAGTTCTTC. This rearrangement joins TRBV19 to TRBJ2-1; D is possibly TRBD1 (5 bases). The germline CDR1 and CDR2 sequences are LNHDA and SQIVND (reference sequence). With 7 bases removed from V and 0 bases from J, the gap between germline ends came to 16 bases. The CDR3 extends over 16 amino acids.

This clone was seen only once. The CDR3 region is CASSHRSRWNEQFF. The CDR3 nucleotides are TGTGCCAGCAGCCACCGGAGTAGGTGGAATGAGCAGTTCTTC. This chain uses TRBV7-2 with TRBJ2-1, with no clear D. V was cut by 5 bases and J by 7 bases, with 15 bases left in between. Per the germline V gene, CDR1 is SGHTA and CDR2 is FQGNSA. The CDR3 is made up of 14 amino acids.

V and J are TRBV28 and TRBJ1-1; unclear D gene. There are 14 residues in the CDR3. The germline V and J ends were trimmed by 1 base and 5 bases, with 11 bases remaining between them. Per germline, CDR1 MDHEN and CDR2 SYDVKM. The CDR3 loop is CASSLSRRGTEAFF. CDR3 DNA: TGTGCCAGCAGTTTATCCCGCCGAGGGACTGAAGCTTTCTTT.

The chain employs TRBV4-1 and TRBJ1-2, with a possible D match to TRBD1 (6 bases). The germline V gene has CDR1 MGHRA and CDR2 YSYEKL. The CDR3 totals 18 residues. V was clipped by 0 bases and J by 0 bases, with 17 bases between them. The CDR3 loop is CASSQDPTGWNTNYGYTF. In nucleotides, the CDR3 is TGCGCCAGCAGCCAAGATCCGACAGGATGGAATACTAACTATGGCTACACCTTC.

The genes are TRBV6-5 and TRBJ2-5; the D gene is possibly TRBD2 (5 bases). V dropped 2 bases and J dropped 1 base, with 8 bases sitting between them. Looked up from germline, CDR1 is MNHEY and CDR2 is SVGAGI. CDR3 size: 14 residues. CDR3 protein: CASSYRTPQETQYF. The CDR3 nucleotides are TGTGCCAGCAGTTACCGGACTCCCCAAGAGACCCAGTACTTC.

The V gene is TRBV5-4, the J gene TRBJ1-1, with D possibly TRBD1 on 5 matching bases. This CDR3 spans 13 amino acids. V gave up 4 bases and J gave up 4 bases, with 11 bases separating them. CDR1 is SGHNT, CDR2 YYREEE, per germline (reference sequence). The CDR3 DNA reads TGTGCCAGCAGCCCCGGGGACCTCACTGAAGCTTTCTTT. It specifies CASSPGDLTEAFF.

About this clone itself: The germline gene is not matched at one end of the junction; a read error may be the cause. The rearrangement uses TRBV30 and TRBJ1-1; TRBD1 might be the D (5 bases). The germline gives CDR1 GTSNPN, CDR2 SVGIG (reference sequence). The CDR3 runs to 11 residues. In nucleotides, the CDR3 is TGTGCCTGGAGTGTTCGTTTAACAGGAGACTTT. It codes for CAWSVRLTGDF.

The chain combines TRBV9 with TRBJ2-3; the D gene is possibly TRBD2 (6 bases). Trimming shortened V by 3 bases and J by 3 bases, and 14 bases separated the two germline ends. The CDR3 runs to 15 residues. CDR1 is SGDLS and CDR2 is YYNGEE in the germline V gene. Here the CDR3 DNA reads TGTGCCAGCAGCGCAGTGGGGGGAAGGACAGATACGCAGTATTTT. Translated, it gives CASSAVGGRTDTQYF.

The chain combines TRBV7-2 with TRBJ2-5; 7 bases agree with TRBD2. Germline V gene sequence: CDR1 SGHTA, CDR2 FQGNSA. The CDR3 consists of 16 residues. V lost 1 base and J lost 11; bases outside the gene matches: 16. CDR3 protein: CASSLGSVGGRRKQYF. For the CDR3, the DNA is TGTGCCAGCAGCTTAGGATCTGTGGGAGGGCGCCGGAAGCAGTACTTC.

CDR3 in amino acids: CASSSDRKEKLFF. The CDR3, as DNA: TGTGCCAGCAGCTCCGACCGAAAGGAAAAACTGTTTTTT. The chain recombines TRBV7-2 with TRBJ1-4; D is uncertain. Germline V lookup: CDR1 SGHTA, CDR2 FQGNSA. V was shortened by 4 bases and J by 8 bases, with 11 bases between the two germline ends. The CDR3 sequence is 13 residues long.

This clone showed up just a few times. V is TRBV7-2 and J is TRBJ2-2, with TRBD1 matching over 7 bases. The V segment lost 1 base and the J segment 5 bases; nucleotides outside the gene matches: 4. Germline loops: CDR1 SGHTA, CDR2 FQGNSA. CDR3 length: 15 residues. CDR3 loop: CASSLVGGGTGELFF. The CDR3 DNA is TGTGCCAGCAGCTTAGTAGGGGGCGGGACCGGGGAGCTGTTTTTT.

The V call is TRBV7-9, the J call TRBJ2-3; TRBD1 or TRBD2 may be the D gene (5 bases each). The germline CDR1 and CDR2 sequences are SEHNR and FQNEAQ (reference sequence). The CDR3 is made up of 13 amino acids. Trimming removed 8 bases at V and 2 bases at J, with 11 bases between. CDR3 sequence (DNA): TGTGCCAGCGGTTTCGGGGCCACAGATACGCAGTATTTT. Amino acids: CASGFGATDTQYF.

This clone was detected only a few times. CDR3 coding DNA: TGTGCCATCGGGGCGACTAGCACGGGTAATGAGCAGTTCTTC. This encodes CAIGATSTGNEQFF. The rearrangement joins TRBV10-3 to TRBJ2-1, with 7 bases matching TRBD2. The CDR3 runs 14 residues. CDR1 is ENHRY and CDR2 is SYGVKD in the germline V gene. V trimming: 8 bases; J trimming: 7 bases; junction bases outside the gene matches: 11.

This chain uses TRBV30 with TRBJ1-3; D perhaps matches TRBD1 (6 bases). Trimming left V 3 bases short and J 1 base short, with 13 bases between. The CDR3 contains 15 residues. Germline assignment: CDR1 GTSNPN and CDR2 SVGIG (reference sequence). CDR3 loop: CAWRKRGGSGNTIYF. Written as DNA, the CDR3 is TGTGCCTGGAGGAAAAGGGGGGGTTCTGGAAACACCATATATTTT.

This sequence joins TRBV29-1 and TRBJ1-1; D gene unclear. V lost 6 bases to trimming and J lost 1 base, with 12 bases between them. This CDR3 is 13 amino acids long. Germline CDR1 and CDR2: SQVTM and ANQGSEA. The CDR3 here is CSVAYNRNTEAFF. The CDR3 DNA follows: TGCAGCGTGGCTTACAATCGGAACACTGAAGCTTTCTTT. Based on the CDR3 plus reference TRBV29-1 and TRBJ1-1, the full variable domain is SAVISQKPSRDICQRGTSLTIQCQVDSQVTMMFWYRQQPGQSLTLIATANQGSEATYESGFVIDKFPISRPNLTFSTLTVSNMSPEDSSIYLCSVAYNRNTEAFFGQGTRLTVV.

This clone showed up just a few times. The chain couples TRBV6-9 to TRBJ2-7; D gene uncertain. Germline-derived CDR1 and CDR2 are MNHGY and SVAAGI. V dropped 3 bases and J dropped 0 bases, with 12 bases sitting between them. This CDR3 has 15 residues. The CDR3 DNA follows: TGTGCCAGCAGTTACAAATTGGGGTTCTCCTACGAGCAGTACTTC. This sequence encodes CASSYKLGFSYEQYF.

The J gene is TRBJ1-4, the V gene TRBV2; unclear D gene. Looked up from germline, CDR1 is SNHLY and CDR2 is FYNNEI. V dropped 2 bases and J dropped 4 bases, with 11 bases sitting between them. This CDR3 has 15 amino acids. CDR3 amino acids: CASSERSGRNEKLFF. CDR3 bases: TGTGCCAGCAGTGAACGGTCCGGACGTAATGAAAAACTGTTTTTT.

The chain has TRBV18 and TRBJ1-1; the D is unclear. Deletions cut 2 bases from V and 4 bases from J, with 17 bases between. The CDR3 consists of 16 residues. Germline CDR1 reads KGHSH; CDR2 reads LQKENI. CDR3: CASSPGPTVAGTEAFF. The CDR3 bases are TGTGCCAGCTCACCAGGACCGACGGTGGCGGGCACTGAAGCTTTCTTT.

The chain is built from TRBV5-1 and TRBJ2-7; D is uncertain. Trimming took 0 bases from V and 4 from J, leaving 17 bases between them. The CDR3 sequence is 16 residues long. CDR1 is SGHRS and CDR2 is YFSETQ in the germline V gene. CDR3 sequence (DNA): TGCGCCAGCAGCTTGGGTTCGGGTAAACGTGGGTACGAGCAGTACTTC. It specifies CASSLGSGKRGYEQYF.

The chain employs TRBV7-2 and TRBJ1-2; D is perhaps TRBD1 (5 bases). Trimming removed 5 bases from V and 5 bases from J, with 12 bases in between. This CDR3 spans 13 amino acids. Germline V gene lookup returns CDR1 SGHTA and CDR2 FQGNSA. CDR3 in amino acids: CASSVGPQYGYTF. The CDR3 DNA sequence: TGTGCCAGCAGCGTGGGACCTCAGTATGGCTACACCTTC.